This T cell receptor beta chain was captured by sequencing in a study of cytomegalovirus exposure and HLA in healthy donors. Primers included in the PCR were 60 Vbeta and 13 Jbeta primers. Sequencing was performed with immunoSEQ multiplex PCR; in TCRdb, only in-frame clones are kept and a portion is missing. The sample records roughly 200,000 clones, 70% to 75% being singletons. Study observations and caveats: A few CMV-associated chains were confirmed in vitro to be specific for CMV antigens.

The CDR3 length is 12 residues. V gave up 0 bases and J gave up 8 bases, with 5 bases separating them. Germline V gene data show CDR1 as MGHRA and CDR2 as YSYEKL. Concerning this clone itself: The antigen is undetermined.

The chain combines TRBV4-1 with TRBJ2-1; D gene ambiguous. The sequence derives from a male donor in good health and CMV-seronegative. Sequencing was done on a sample of PBMCs. CDR3 nucleotide sequence: TGCGCCAGCAGCCAAGATTCCTATGAGCAGTTCTTC. Translated, it gives CASSQDSYEQFF.